This T cell receptor (beta chain) stems from a study of cytomegalovirus exposure and HLA in healthy donors. Study results and limitations: Some public TCRs appeared in many individuals, while most sequences were rare. Researchers catalogued about 150 TCR beta chains as cytomegalovirus-associated.

V dropped 6 bases and J dropped 1; count of bases not matched to a gene: 1. Germline CDR1 is SNHLY and CDR2 is FYNNEI. The length of the CDR3 is 14 residues. In the PCR, 60 Vbeta and 13 Jbeta primers were used. The data were produced by immunoSEQ multiplex PCR, yet TCRdb's version contains in-frame clones alone and is incomplete. The table lists 150,000 or so clones, approximately 80% of them singletons. Regarding this clone: What it recognizes is unknown.

The specimen was PBMCs. The clonotype originates from a woman between 35 and 50 years old in good health and CMV-seronegative. V gene TRBV2 combines with J gene TRBJ2-1, with 9 bases matching TRBD2. CDR3 residues: CASRAGGSYNEQFF. The CDR3 nucleotides are TGTGCCAGCAGGGCGGGGGGGTCCTACAATGAGCAGTTCTTC.